The next 24 T cell receptor beta chains were all read from a single sample in a study of blood T cell repertoires in COVID-19. The assay was immunoSEQ multiplex PCR, and TCRdb's table has in-frame clones only and misses some. In the table there are just under 300,000 clones, roughly 86% of which are singletons. The sequenced sample was peripheral blood. The receptors originated from a man in his sixties or seventies with acute or convalescent COVID-19.

The chain employs TRBV7-2 and TRBJ2-2; 9 bases are shared with TRBD2. Germline V gene sequence: CDR1 SGHTA, CDR2 FQGNSA. V shed 2 bases and J 5 bases; nucleotides not matched to a gene: 3. CDR3 size: 15 residues. DNA of the CDR3: TGTGCCAGCAGCTTAAGACTAGCGGAGACCGGGGAGCTGTTTTTT. Translating it yields CASSLRLAETGELFF.

The J gene is TRBJ2-7, the V gene TRBV5-6, with D perhaps TRBD1 (6 bases). Trimming removed 3 bases at V and 12 bases at J, with 16 bases between. The CDR3 has 12 residues. Germline V gene lookup returns CDR1 SGHDT and CDR2 YYEEEE. Here the CDR3 DNA reads TGTGCCAGCAGCTCGGGCAACAGGGTTCCGTACTTC. Its protein is CASSSGNRVPYF.

V usage is TRBV4-1 and J usage is TRBJ1-5; a possible D gene is TRBD1 (6 bases). Germline V gene data show CDR1 as MGHRA and CDR2 as YSYEKL. The germline V and J ends were trimmed by 10 bases and 4 bases, with 14 bases remaining between them. The CDR3 runs to 13 residues. The CDR3 sequence is CAIRAGVNQPQHF. The CDR3 DNA reads TGCGCCATTCGGGCAGGGGTAAATCAGCCCCAGCATTTT.

The rearrangement joins TRBV18 to TRBJ2-1; TRBD2 is a possible D gene (6 bases). Germline V gene sequence: CDR1 KGHSH, CDR2 LQKENI. Trimming cost V 3 bases and J 2 bases, with 14 bases left between them. This CDR3 is built from 16 residues. The CDR3 loop is CASSPFLAKAYNEQFF. Written as DNA, the CDR3 is TGTGCCAGCTCACCGTTTCTAGCGAAAGCCTACAATGAGCAGTTCTTC.

The gene calls are TRBV6-2 or TRBV6-3 and TRBJ2-3; D is possibly TRBD2 (5 bases). CDR3 size: 12 residues. The V end was cut by 5 bases, the J end by 4 bases, with 7 bases between. The germline gives CDR1 MNHEY, CDR2 SVGEGT. The CDR3 spells CASSRRADTQYF. CDR3 in DNA: TGTGCCAGCAGTCGGCGGGCAGATACGCAGTATTTT.

This chain uses TRBV6-5 with TRBJ2-7; 7 bases line up with TRBD1. V lost 0 bases and J lost 2; bases outside the gene matches: 4. CDR1 MNHEY and CDR2 SVGAGI come from the germline V gene. CDR3 length: 15 residues. CDR3 DNA: TGTGCCAGCAGTTACTCGGGGACAGAACCCTACGAGCAGTACTTC. Translated: CASSYSGTEPYEQYF.

The rearrangement joins TRBV28 to TRBJ2-7; possibly TRBD1 for D (6 bases). The CDR3 runs to 14 residues. The V gene's germline CDR1 is MDHEN and CDR2 SYDVKM. Trimming left V 4 bases short and J 0 bases short, with 10 bases between. This chain's CDR3 is CASSSGGFSYEQYF. The CDR3 region has the DNA TGTGCCAGCAGTTCTGGGGGCTTCTCCTACGAGCAGTACTTC.

The chain has TRBV5-4 and TRBJ1-2; 10 bases line up with TRBD1. V lost 2 bases to trimming and J lost 3 bases; unmatched junction nucleotides: 4. The CDR3 runs to 15 residues. Germline-derived CDR1 and CDR2 are SGHNT and YYREEE (reference sequence). The CDR3 DNA reads TGTGCCAGCAGCTTAAAGACAGGGGGCGACTATGGCTACACCTTC. It codes for CASSLKTGGDYGYTF.

The rearrangement uses TRBV4-2 and TRBJ2-1, with D possibly matching TRBD2 (5 bases). The CDR3 runs 16 residues. With 1 base removed from V and 8 bases from J, the gap between germline ends came to 18 bases. Germline loops: CDR1 LGHNA, CDR2 YNFKEQ. The CDR3, as DNA: TGTGCCAGCAGCCAAGTCTCGTGGGAGATGGTGGATGAGCAGTTCTTC. Translation: CASSQVSWEMVDEQFF.

This clone was seen ten or more times. The chain employs TRBV28 and TRBJ2-6; D is unclear. CDR1 MDHEN and CDR2 SYDVKM come from the germline V gene. The CDR3 is made up of 14 amino acids. V was clipped by 4 bases and J by 1 base, with 5 bases between them. DNA for the CDR3: TGTGCCAGCAGTTCGACTTCTGGGGCCAACGTCCTGACTTTC. It is translated as CASSSTSGANVLTF.

This chain connects TRBV7-9 to TRBJ1-6, with 9 bases fitting TRBD1. This CDR3 comprises 14 residues. CDR1 SEHNR and CDR2 FQNEAQ come from the germline V gene (reference sequence). Trimming cost V 6 bases and J 6 bases; bases outside gene matches: 3. CDR3 DNA: TGTGCCAGCAGTGACAGGGGGTTTAATTCACCCCTCCACTTT. As protein: CASSDRGFNSPLHF.

The chain couples TRBV28 to TRBJ2-3, with TRBD2 matching over 7 bases. V gave up 3 bases and J gave up 4 bases; unmatched junction bases: 7. The CDR3 has 15 residues. The germline CDR1 and CDR2 sequences are MDHEN and SYDVKM. The CDR3 protein is CASSFELARSDTQYF. The CDR3, as DNA: TGTGCCAGCAGTTTTGAACTAGCGAGATCAGATACGCAGTATTTT.

This chain uses TRBV19 with TRBJ2-1, with 9 bases aligning to TRBD2. The CDR3 totals 14 residues. V gave up 4 bases and J gave up 10 bases; unmatched junction bases: 8. Germline CDR1 reads LNHDA; CDR2 reads SQIVND (reference sequence). CDR3 sequence: CASSTRTSDREQFF. The CDR3 nucleotides read TGTGCCAGTAGTACAAGGACTAGCGATCGGGAGCAGTTCTTC. Looking up the rest from reference TRBV19 and TRBJ2-1 gives the full variable domain: DGGITQSPKYLFRKEGQNVTLSCEQNLNHDAMYWYRQDPGQGLRLIYYSQIVNDFQKGDIAEGYSVSREKKESFPLTVTSAQKNPTAFYLCASSTRTSDREQFFGPGTRLTVL.

The rearrangement joins TRBV6-2 or TRBV6-3 to TRBJ2-4; 15 bases line up with TRBD2. The junction had 10 bases not matched to a gene; V was cut back by 2 bases and J by 8 bases. The germline V gene has CDR1 MNHEY and CDR2 SVGEGT. The CDR3 runs 18 residues. For the CDR3, the DNA is TGTGCCAGCAGTTACCGGACTAGCGGGAGGGCCCGTCAAGACATTCAGTACTTC. Amino acid sequence: CASSYRTSGRARQDIQYF.

This chain joins TRBV6-2 or TRBV6-3 and TRBJ2-7; 10 bases map to TRBD2. Trimming took 0 bases from V and 5 from J; bases not matched to a gene: 7. The CDR3 runs 16 residues. Per germline, CDR1 MNHEY and CDR2 SVGEGT. CDR3 in amino acids: CASSYSGLARVHEQYF. CDR3 sequence (DNA): TGTGCCAGCAGTTACTCGGGACTAGCGAGGGTCCACGAGCAGTACTTC.

The chain is built from TRBV2 and TRBJ2-3; D uncertain. V was clipped by 5 bases and J by 9 bases, with 12 bases between them. This CDR3 has 12 residues. Germline CDR1 SNHLY, CDR2 FYNNEI. The CDR3 DNA reads TGTGCCAGCAGTCGCGACACGGCCACGCAGTATTTT. This gives the protein CASSRDTATQYF. The full variable domain, rest sourced from reference TRBV2 and TRBJ2-3, is EPEVTQTPSHQVTQMGQEVILRCVPISNHLYFYWYRQILGQKVEFLVSFYNNEISEKSEIFDDQFSVERPDGSNFTLKIRSTKLEDSAMYFCASSRDTATQYFGPGTRLTVL.

The chain joins TRBV28 to TRBJ1-5, with 7 positions matching TRBD1. The CDR3 totals 15 residues. Germline lookup yields CDR1 MDHEN and CDR2 SYDVKM. V lost 1 base, J lost 6 bases, and 6 bases stayed unmatched. This CDR3 is CASSLLSGGLQPQHF. For the CDR3, the DNA is TGTGCCAGCAGTTTATTGTCAGGGGGACTTCAGCCCCAGCATTTT.

This clone was counted between two and nine times. This sequence joins TRBV5-1 and TRBJ2-5; D gene unclear. Germline loops: CDR1 SGHRS, CDR2 YFSETQ. The CDR3 is made up of 14 amino acids. Between the trimmed V and J ends, which lost 4 bases and 4 bases, there was a span of 14 bases. CDR3 sequence reads: CASSLAPERETQYF. Written as DNA, the CDR3 is TGCGCCAGCAGCCTGGCCCCTGAGAGAGAGACCCAGTACTTC.

In regard to this clone: At the DNA level, this CDR3 is encoded by other sequences in the same sample as well. V is TRBV19 and J is TRBJ1-5; 9 positions match TRBD1. Unmatched junction bases numbered 3, after V lost 5 bases and J lost 7 bases. This CDR3 contains 13 residues. CDR1 and CDR2 (germline): LNHDA, SQIVND (reference sequence). Here the CDR3 DNA reads TGTGCCAGTAGTGGGACAGGGCGCCAGCCCCAGCATTTT. Its translation is CASSGTGRQPQHF.

The rearrangement uses TRBV19 and TRBJ1-1, with 8 positions matching TRBD1. The CDR3 covers 13 residues. V lost 5 bases, J lost 10 bases, and 9 bases stayed unmatched. The V gene's germline CDR1 is LNHDA and CDR2 SQIVND (reference sequence). In nucleotides, the CDR3 is TGTGCCAGTAGTCCCGACGGACAGGGCGCAGCTTTCTTT. This translates into CASSPDGQGAAFF. The full variable domain, completed using reference TRBV19 and TRBJ1-1, is DGGITQSPKYLFRKEGQNVTLSCEQNLNHDAMYWYRQDPGQGLRLIYYSQIVNDFQKGDIAEGYSVSREKKESFPLTVTSAQKNPTAFYLCASSPDGQGAAFFGQGTRLTVV.

The V and J genes are TRBV5-1 and TRBJ2-7; 7 nucleotides line up with TRBD2. This CDR3 is built from 14 residues. CDR1 and CDR2 (germline): SGHRS, YFSETQ. The V gene end was trimmed by 2 bases and the J gene end by 2 bases; junction bases not matched to a gene: 4. This CDR3 is CASSFGTTPYEQYF. The CDR3 bases are TGCGCCAGCAGCTTTGGGACTACTCCCTACGAGCAGTACTTC.

The chain carries TRBV4-3 and TRBJ2-2, with 7 bases aligning to TRBD2. This CDR3 is built from 17 residues. With 3 bases clipped from V and 6 bases from J, the junction kept 13 bases outside the gene matches. CDR1 and CDR2 from the germline V gene are LGHNA and YSLEER. CDR3 protein: CASSQRGWAGASGELFF. In DNA, the CDR3 is TGCGCCAGCAGCCAGAGAGGGTGGGCGGGAGCGTCCGGGGAGCTGTTTTTT.

This clone was detected a few times. The chain links TRBV29-1 to TRBJ1-2; D call uncertain. Germline loops: CDR1 SQVTM, CDR2 ANQGSEA. The ends were cut back, 2 bases at V and 4 bases at J, with 11 bases in the middle. The CDR3 sequence is 13 residues long. The CDR3: CSVEPQRSYGYTF. For the CDR3, the DNA is TGCAGCGTTGAACCCCAAAGGAGCTATGGCTACACCTTC.

The V gene is TRBV7-9, the J gene TRBJ1-1; D gene ambiguous. Trimming took off 5 bases at V and 4 bases at J, with 11 bases between the two ends. The CDR3 covers 13 residues. The germline V gene encodes CDR1 SEHNR and CDR2 FQNEAQ (reference sequence). The CDR3 loop reads CASSIQEGTEAFF. The CDR3 region has the DNA TGTGCCAGCAGCATCCAGGAGGGCACTGAAGCTTTCTTT.